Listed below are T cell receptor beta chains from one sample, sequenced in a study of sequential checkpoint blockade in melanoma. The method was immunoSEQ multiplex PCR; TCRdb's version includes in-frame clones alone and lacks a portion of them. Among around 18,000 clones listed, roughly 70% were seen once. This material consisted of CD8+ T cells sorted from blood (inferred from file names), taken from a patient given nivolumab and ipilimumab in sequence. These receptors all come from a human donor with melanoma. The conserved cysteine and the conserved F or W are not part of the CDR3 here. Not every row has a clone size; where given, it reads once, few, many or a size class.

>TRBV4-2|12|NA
ASSQQGGDTEAF
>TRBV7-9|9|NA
ASSLRNEQF
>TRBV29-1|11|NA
SVVAGRTDTQY
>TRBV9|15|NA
ASSVEDITDLNTEAF
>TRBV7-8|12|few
ASSIGLAQETQY
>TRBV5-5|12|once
ASSPDSGFYGYT
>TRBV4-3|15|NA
ASSQEPGVSRRDEQF
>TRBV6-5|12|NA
ASSYRVSTDTQY
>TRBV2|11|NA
ASRRLGTDTQY
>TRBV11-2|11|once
ASSLDIGETQY
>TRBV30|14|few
AWTEVGGGGTDTQY
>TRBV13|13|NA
ASSLGRGPGNTIY
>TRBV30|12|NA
AWTLAGGLDTQY
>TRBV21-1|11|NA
ASSSDRNQPQH